The sequence of this T cell receptor (beta chain) was determined in a study of shared clonotypes between healthy human individuals. The germline CDR1 and CDR2 sequences are SQVTM and ANQGSEA. Trimming stripped 8 bases from V and 4 bases from J, with 8 bases between. This CDR3 is built from 11 residues. Profiled with immunoSEQ multiplex PCR; TCRdb holds only in-frame clones, not every one. The sample has about 2.1 million clones, 93% seen once; the top ten hold around 1.7%. CD8 cells classed as naive were CD45RO-negative and positively selected for CCR7, excluding terminally differentiated effector memory CD45RA+ cells.

This clonotype originated in a man aged 18-30 years in good health. Some clones in this sample may be carry-over from other donors' samples. The sequenced sample consisted of naive CD8+ T cells from PBMCs. The V and J genes are TRBV29-1 and TRBJ2-2, with D uncertain. The CDR3 loop reads CSFRLTGELFF. Here the CDR3 DNA reads TGCAGCTTCAGACTCACCGGGGAGCTGTTTTTT.